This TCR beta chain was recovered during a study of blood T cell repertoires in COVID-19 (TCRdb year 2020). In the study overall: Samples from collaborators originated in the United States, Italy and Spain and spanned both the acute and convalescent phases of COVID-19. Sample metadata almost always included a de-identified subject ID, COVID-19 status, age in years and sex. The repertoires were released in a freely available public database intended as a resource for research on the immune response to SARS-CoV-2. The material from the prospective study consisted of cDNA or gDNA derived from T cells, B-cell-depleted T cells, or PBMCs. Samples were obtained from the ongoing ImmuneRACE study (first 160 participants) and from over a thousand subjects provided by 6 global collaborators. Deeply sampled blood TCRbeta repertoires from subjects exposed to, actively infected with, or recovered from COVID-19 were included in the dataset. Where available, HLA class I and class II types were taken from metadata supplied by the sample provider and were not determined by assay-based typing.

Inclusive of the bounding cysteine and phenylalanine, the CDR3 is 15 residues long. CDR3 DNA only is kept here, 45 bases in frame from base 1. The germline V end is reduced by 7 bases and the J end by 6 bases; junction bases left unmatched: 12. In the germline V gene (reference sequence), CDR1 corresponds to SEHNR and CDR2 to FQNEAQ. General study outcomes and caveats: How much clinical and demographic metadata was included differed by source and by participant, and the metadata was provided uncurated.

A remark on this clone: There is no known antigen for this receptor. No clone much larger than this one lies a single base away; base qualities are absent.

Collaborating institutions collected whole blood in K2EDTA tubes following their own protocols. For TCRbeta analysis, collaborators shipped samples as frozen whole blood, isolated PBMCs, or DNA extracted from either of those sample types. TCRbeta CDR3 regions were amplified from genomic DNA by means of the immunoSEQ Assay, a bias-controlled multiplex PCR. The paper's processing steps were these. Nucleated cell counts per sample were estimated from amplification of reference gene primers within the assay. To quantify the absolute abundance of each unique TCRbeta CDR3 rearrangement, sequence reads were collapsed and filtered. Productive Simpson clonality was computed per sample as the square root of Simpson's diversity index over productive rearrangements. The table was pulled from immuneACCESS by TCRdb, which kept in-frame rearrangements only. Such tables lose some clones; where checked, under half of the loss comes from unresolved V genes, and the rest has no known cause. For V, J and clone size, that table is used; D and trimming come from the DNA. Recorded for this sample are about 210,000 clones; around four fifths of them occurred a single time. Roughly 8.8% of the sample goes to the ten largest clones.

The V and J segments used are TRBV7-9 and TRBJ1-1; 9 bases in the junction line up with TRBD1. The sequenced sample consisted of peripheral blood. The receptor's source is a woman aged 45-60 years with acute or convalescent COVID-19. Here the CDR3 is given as CASISQGQGKPEAFF. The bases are TGTGCCAGCATTTCCCAGGGACAGGGAAAGCCTGAAGCTTTCTTT.